This is a list of T cell receptor beta chains from one sample in a study of T cell responses to AZD1222 COVID-19 vaccine. Only in-frame clones appear in the TCRdb table, and some are missing; sequencing was by immunoSEQ multiplex PCR. The sample shows 150,000 or so clones, roughly 92% of them seen only once. The material was peripheral blood, obtained on day 0 of AZD1222 vaccination. The receptors here all came from an adult in good health. Each CDR3 is given with its conserved first and last residue. Fields, in order: clone size, V gene, CDR3 length, D gene, J gene, CDR3 DNA, CDR3 protein. The D gene is left open where the match is weak. Rows may omit the clone size; those that give it use once, few, many or a size class.

clone size: .; V gene: TRBV2; CDR3 length: 20; D gene: .; J gene: TRBJ2-3; CDR3 DNA: TGTGCCAGCAGTGACAGGGGTACATGGGCCATACAGGGATACACAGATACGCAGTATTTT; CDR3 protein: CASSDRGTWAIQGYTDTQYF
clone size: .; V gene: TRBV6-5; CDR3 length: 13; D gene: .; J gene: TRBJ2-3; CDR3 DNA: TGTGCCAGCAGCGCTAGCAGGGGAGATACGCAGTATTTT; CDR3 protein: CASSASRGDTQYF
clone size: .; V gene: TRBV4-1; CDR3 length: 18; D gene: TRBD1; J gene: TRBJ2-2; CDR3 DNA: TGCGCCAGCAGCCAAGACCCAAGGGACAGGATGAACACCGGGGAGCTGTTTTTT; CDR3 protein: CASSQDPRDRMNTGELFF
clone size: .; V gene: TRBV7-2; CDR3 length: 18; D gene: TRBD2; J gene: TRBJ2-5; CDR3 DNA: TGTGCCAGCAGCTTCGGGCGGGCGCGGGGGGGCCGGAGAGAGACCCAGTACTTC; CDR3 protein: CASSFGRARGGRRETQYF
clone size: .; V gene: TRBV28; CDR3 length: 15; D gene: .; J gene: TRBJ1-2; CDR3 DNA: TGTGCCAGCAGTTTAGGGGTCAGATTAAACTATGGCTACACCTTC; CDR3 protein: CASSLGVRLNYGYTF
clone size: .; V gene: TRBV7-9; CDR3 length: 15; D gene: .; J gene: TRBJ1-1; CDR3 DNA: TGTGCCAGCAGCTTAGAGGCGGGCGTGAGGTACGGGGCTTTCTTT; CDR3 protein: CASSLEAGVRYGAFF
clone size: .; V gene: TRBV12-5; CDR3 length: 13; D gene: .; J gene: TRBJ1-2; CDR3 DNA: TGTGCTAGTGGTATCCGGGACAACCTTGGCTACACCTTC; CDR3 protein: CASGIRDNLGYTF
clone size: once; V gene: TRBV30; CDR3 length: 13; D gene: .; J gene: TRBJ1-6; CDR3 DNA: TGTGCCTGGACCCAAGTCGACAATTCACCCCTCCACTTT; CDR3 protein: CAWTQVDNSPLHF
clone size: few; V gene: TRBV9; CDR3 length: 13; D gene: .; J gene: TRBJ1-1; CDR3 DNA: TGTGCCAGCAGATCGGTCTCAAACACTGAAGCTTTCTTT; CDR3 protein: CASRSVSNTEAFF
clone size: once; V gene: TRBV7-3; CDR3 length: 14; D gene: .; J gene: TRBJ2-3; CDR3 DNA: TGTGCCAGCAGCCTTGGGACTGGGGGGGATACGCAGTATTTT; CDR3 protein: CASSLGTGGDTQYF
clone size: .; V gene: TRBV27; CDR3 length: 14; D gene: .; J gene: TRBJ1-1; CDR3 DNA: TGTGCCAGCTCCACCTTACAGGCCTACACTGAAGCTTTCTTT; CDR3 protein: CASSTLQAYTEAFF
clone size: .; V gene: TRBV6-4; CDR3 length: 14; D gene: .; J gene: TRBJ1-6; CDR3 DNA: TGTGCCAGCAGTACTAGACGGGATAATTCACCCCTCCACTTT; CDR3 protein: CASSTRRDNSPLHF
clone size: .; V gene: TRBV6-2/TRBV6-3; CDR3 length: 14; D gene: .; J gene: TRBJ2-3; CDR3 DNA: TGTGCCAGCAGCTTGGGACACGCCACAGATACGCAGTATTTT; CDR3 protein: CASSLGHATDTQYF
clone size: .; V gene: TRBV11-2; CDR3 length: 12; D gene: .; J gene: TRBJ2-5; CDR3 DNA: TGTGCCAGCAGTTCTCCCCGAGAGACCCAGTACTTC; CDR3 protein: CASSSPRETQYF
clone size: .; V gene: TRBV14; CDR3 length: 12; D gene: .; J gene: TRBJ2-7; CDR3 DNA: TGTGCCAGCAGCCAAGGGCACCGCGAGCAGTACTTC; CDR3 protein: CASSQGHREQYF
clone size: .; V gene: TRBV6-5; CDR3 length: 13; D gene: .; J gene: TRBJ1-1; CDR3 DNA: TGTGCCAGCAGTTCCCCTAGTTGGGCTGAAGCTTTCTTT; CDR3 protein: CASSSPSWAEAFF
clone size: .; V gene: TRBV19; CDR3 length: 19; D gene: TRBD2; J gene: TRBJ2-2; CDR3 DNA: TGTGCCAGTACCAACCCGGGACTAGCGGGGGGAGGCGGCACCGGGGAGCTGTTTTTT; CDR3 protein: CASTNPGLAGGGGTGELFF
clone size: .; V gene: TRBV4-2; CDR3 length: 18; D gene: TRBD2; J gene: TRBJ2-7; CDR3 DNA: TGTGCCAGCAGCCAATCCGGACTAGCGGGCCTTAAGGGCCACGAGCAGTACTTC; CDR3 protein: CASSQSGLAGLKGHEQYF
clone size: .; V gene: TRBV3-1/TRBV3-2; CDR3 length: 16; D gene: TRBD1; J gene: TRBJ1-1; CDR3 DNA: TGTGCCAGCAGCCAAGCGGACAGGGGGTCGAACACTGAAGCTTTCTTT; CDR3 protein: CASSQADRGSNTEAFF
clone size: .; V gene: TRBV18; CDR3 length: 15; D gene: .; J gene: TRBJ1-1; CDR3 DNA: TGTGCCAGCTCACCAAGAGCGGCACAGGGCTCTGAAGCTTTCTTT; CDR3 protein: CASSPRAAQGSEAFF
clone size: .; V gene: TRBV7-2; CDR3 length: 13; D gene: .; J gene: TRBJ1-2; CDR3 DNA: TGTGCCAGCAGCTTAGACGGCCTTACCGGCTACACCTTC; CDR3 protein: CASSLDGLTGYTF
clone size: .; V gene: TRBV7-8; CDR3 length: 17; D gene: TRBD2; J gene: TRBJ2-2; CDR3 DNA: TGTGCCAGCAGCCGAACTAGCGGGGGGGCCGAAACCGGGGAGCTGTTTTTT; CDR3 protein: CASSRTSGGAETGELFF
clone size: .; V gene: TRBV27; CDR3 length: 16; D gene: .; J gene: TRBJ1-2; CDR3 DNA: TGTGCCAGCAGTTTAGTCCAAACAGGGTCGCCCTATGGCTACACCTTC; CDR3 protein: CASSLVQTGSPYGYTF
clone size: .; V gene: TRBV5-1; CDR3 length: 15; D gene: TRBD2; J gene: TRBJ2-3; CDR3 DNA: TGCGCCAGCATATCGGCTAGCGGAAGCACAGATACGCAGTATTTT; CDR3 protein: CASISASGSTDTQYF
clone size: .; V gene: TRBV19; CDR3 length: 12; D gene: .; J gene: TRBJ1-5; CDR3 DNA: TGTGCCAGTAGCCCGAGGATGAATTCCCAGCATTTT; CDR3 protein: CASSPRMNSQHF
clone size: .; V gene: TRBV4-1; CDR3 length: 17; D gene: TRBD1; J gene: TRBJ2-1; CDR3 DNA: TGCGCCAGCAGCCAAGAGGGGTGGGACAGAAAAGACAATGAGCAGTTCTTC; CDR3 protein: CASSQEGWDRKDNEQFF
clone size: .; V gene: TRBV3-1/TRBV3-2; CDR3 length: 16; D gene: TRBD1; J gene: TRBJ2-7; CDR3 DNA: TGTGCCAGCAGCCAATCACTGGGACAGGGTCGCTACGAGCAGTACTTC; CDR3 protein: CASSQSLGQGRYEQYF
clone size: .; V gene: TRBV7-9; CDR3 length: 16; D gene: TRBD1; J gene: TRBJ1-2; CDR3 DNA: TGTGCCAGCAGCTACGGACAGGGCCTCCCAAAGGGAGGCTACACCTTC; CDR3 protein: CASSYGQGLPKGGYTF
clone size: .; V gene: TRBV12-3/TRBV12-4; CDR3 length: 13; D gene: .; J gene: TRBJ1-1; CDR3 DNA: TGTGCCAGCAGTTTAGCCGGTAAGCTTGAAGCTTTCTTT; CDR3 protein: CASSLAGKLEAFF
clone size: .; V gene: TRBV7-2; CDR3 length: 18; D gene: .; J gene: TRBJ2-1; CDR3 DNA: TGTGCCAGCAGCTTAGCTTTAGGGGGTACCGGGACTATCAATGAGCAGTTCTTC; CDR3 protein: CASSLALGGTGTINEQFF
clone size: .; V gene: TRBV5-1; CDR3 length: 15; D gene: .; J gene: TRBJ2-1; CDR3 DNA: TGCGCCAGCAGCTTCGAGCGGACGACCGGGAGCGAGCAGTTCTTC; CDR3 protein: CASSFERTTGSEQFF
clone size: once; V gene: TRBV5-1; CDR3 length: 13; D gene: .; J gene: TRBJ1-1; CDR3 DNA: TGCGCCAGCAGCTGGACAACTGGTACTGAAGCTTTCTTT; CDR3 protein: CASSWTTGTEAFF
clone size: .; V gene: TRBV25-1; CDR3 length: 14; D gene: TRBD1; J gene: TRBJ1-2; CDR3 DNA: TGTGCCAGCAGTGCACCAGGGGGCAGGATTGGCTACACCTTC; CDR3 protein: CASSAPGGRIGYTF
clone size: .; V gene: TRBV11-2; CDR3 length: 18; D gene: TRBD1; J gene: TRBJ1-3; CDR3 DNA: TGTGCCAGCAGCGTATATTCGACAGGGGCGTACTCTGGAAACACCATATATTTT; CDR3 protein: CASSVYSTGAYSGNTIYF
clone size: .; V gene: TRBV19; CDR3 length: 14; D gene: .; J gene: TRBJ1-1; CDR3 DNA: TGTGCCAGTAGTATAGATCGGGGGGGAACTGAAGCTTTCTTT; CDR3 protein: CASSIDRGGTEAFF
clone size: once; V gene: TRBV19; CDR3 length: 13; D gene: .; J gene: TRBJ2-1; CDR3 DNA: TGTGCCAGTAGTTTTGGGGGCGGGCATGAGCAGTTCTTC; CDR3 protein: CASSFGGGHEQFF
clone size: once; V gene: TRBV12-5; CDR3 length: 13; D gene: .; J gene: TRBJ1-4; CDR3 DNA: TGTGCTAGTGGTCGACCCCCCGGAGAAAAACTGTTTTTT; CDR3 protein: CASGRPPGEKLFF
clone size: .; V gene: TRBV30; CDR3 length: 15; D gene: TRBD1; J gene: TRBJ1-2; CDR3 DNA: TGTGCCTGGAGTACCTCTGGGGCAGGGGGCTATGGCTACACCTTC; CDR3 protein: CAWSTSGAGGYGYTF
clone size: .; V gene: TRBV27; CDR3 length: 15; D gene: .; J gene: TRBJ1-6; CDR3 DNA: TGTGCCAGCACCCGGGATACATCCTATAATTCACCCCTCCACTTT; CDR3 protein: CASTRDTSYNSPLHF
clone size: .; V gene: TRBV30; CDR3 length: 13; D gene: .; J gene: TRBJ2-7; CDR3 DNA: TGTGCCTGGAGTGTTTCCCTTTCTATGGAGCAGTACTTC; CDR3 protein: CAWSVSLSMEQYF
clone size: .; V gene: TRBV7-2; CDR3 length: 16; D gene: TRBD2; J gene: TRBJ2-1; CDR3 DNA: TGTGCCAGCAGCTTTAGCGGGGCGAGCTCCTACAATGAGCAGTTCTTC; CDR3 protein: CASSFSGASSYNEQFF
clone size: .; V gene: TRBV4-1; CDR3 length: 18; D gene: .; J gene: TRBJ2-3; CDR3 DNA: TGCGCCAGCAGCCAAGATCACGGGGGAGCATCGAGCACAGATACGCAGTATTTT; CDR3 protein: CASSQDHGGASSTDTQYF
clone size: .; V gene: TRBV4-1; CDR3 length: 11; D gene: .; J gene: TRBJ1-1; CDR3 DNA: TGCGCCAGCACGATGGGCCCTGAAGCTTTCTTT; CDR3 protein: CASTMGPEAFF
clone size: .; V gene: TRBV28; CDR3 length: 11; D gene: .; J gene: TRBJ1-5; CDR3 DNA: TGTGCCAGCAGTTCAGATCAGCCCCAGCATTTT; CDR3 protein: CASSSDQPQHF
clone size: .; V gene: TRBV7-5; CDR3 length: 15; D gene: .; J gene: TRBJ1-2; CDR3 DNA: TGTGCCAGAAGCAATTCACAGGGGGCGCTTAATGGCTACACCTTC; CDR3 protein: CARSNSQGALNGYTF
clone size: .; V gene: TRBV6-1; CDR3 length: 15; D gene: .; J gene: TRBJ1-6; CDR3 DNA: TGTGCCAGCAGTGAAGCGGGGGACTGGAGTTCACCCCTCCACTTT; CDR3 protein: CASSEAGDWSSPLHF
clone size: .; V gene: TRBV12-3/TRBV12-4; CDR3 length: 13; D gene: .; J gene: TRBJ1-5; CDR3 DNA: TGTGCCAGCGGGGACCCTCCCGGGCAGCCCCAGCATTTT; CDR3 protein: CASGDPPGQPQHF
clone size: .; V gene: TRBV7-8; CDR3 length: 14; D gene: .; J gene: TRBJ1-2; CDR3 DNA: TGTGCCAGCAGCTTGGGAGGGGTTTGGGATGGCTACACCTTC; CDR3 protein: CASSLGGVWDGYTF
clone size: .; V gene: TRBV10-3; CDR3 length: 16; D gene: TRBD2; J gene: TRBJ2-7; CDR3 DNA: TGTGCCATCAGTGGAGGAGGTAGCGGGGGGACCTACGAGCAGTACTTC; CDR3 protein: CAISGGGSGGTYEQYF
clone size: .; V gene: TRBV3-1/TRBV3-2; CDR3 length: 15; D gene: .; J gene: TRBJ1-6; CDR3 DNA: TGTGCCAGCAGCCAGGCAGAGTACCATGGTTCACCCCTCCACTTT; CDR3 protein: CASSQAEYHGSPLHF
clone size: .; V gene: TRBV7-2; CDR3 length: 17; D gene: .; J gene: TRBJ1-3; CDR3 DNA: TGTGCCAGCAGCTTAGCACCCCGAGGTCTCTCTGGAAACACCATATATTTT; CDR3 protein: CASSLAPRGLSGNTIYF
clone size: .; V gene: TRBV14; CDR3 length: 14; D gene: .; J gene: TRBJ1-3; CDR3 DNA: TGTGCCAGCAGCCAATCACAGGGAGGGGTCGCCATATATTTT; CDR3 protein: CASSQSQGGVAIYF
clone size: .; V gene: TRBV4-1; CDR3 length: 15; D gene: .; J gene: TRBJ2-1; CDR3 DNA: TGCGCCAGCAGCTGGGACGTACGGGCCTACAATGAGCAGTTCTTC; CDR3 protein: CASSWDVRAYNEQFF
clone size: once; V gene: TRBV19; CDR3 length: 11; D gene: .; J gene: TRBJ1-2; CDR3 DNA: TGTGCCAGTAGTATAGACTGGGTTTACACCTTC; CDR3 protein: CASSIDWVYTF
clone size: .; V gene: TRBV7-8; CDR3 length: 13; D gene: .; J gene: TRBJ1-1; CDR3 DNA: TGTGCCAGCAGCTTAGCATGGGGGGCGTCCGGGGTCTTT; CDR3 protein: CASSLAWGASGVF